This record covers a single T cell receptor beta chain. The sample comes from a study of regulatory T cells in long-lasting Graves disease. The wider study: Disease was considered persistent Graves' disease after over 5 years of antithyroid drugs (with positive TSH receptor antibodies).

Relying on iRepertoire HTBI primers and Arm-PCR of CDR3 regions, the team built TCR beta libraries. MiXCR, run by TCRdb on the multiplex PCR reads, gives a single entry per CDR3 protein. The sample lists roughly 400,000 distinct CDR3 sequences; roughly a fifth were seen once. V shed 5 bases, J shed 4 bases, and the junction held 5 bases outside the gene matches. Germline V CDR1 and CDR2: SNHLY, FYNNEI. The CDR3 loop spans 15 amino acids. Noted time point: persistent/refractory GD, antithyroid drugs over 5 years with positive TRAb. PBMCs were the source of the RNA used for TCR sequencing. A blood draw put around 9.3 milliliters of peripheral blood into EDTA tubes.

This rearrangement joins TRBV2 to TRBJ2-1; 10 nucleotides line up with TRBD2. The source of this sequence is a female donor with Graves disease. The sample consisted of peripheral blood mononuclear cells (PBMCs), taken when the disease was refractory, from a patient treated with antithyroid drugs. Here the CDR3 reads CASSQLAGTYNEQFF. DNA for the CDR3: TGTGCCAGCAGTCAACTAGCGGGAACTTACAATGAGCAGTTCTTC.